This T cell receptor (beta chain) was observed in a study of blood T cells in healthy people across ages. The CDR3 runs to 11 residues. Germline V CDR1 and CDR2: MDHEN, SYDVKM. Trimming removed 7 bases at V and 1 base at J, with 4 bases between. This clonotype was found a few times. Combining a sample-barcoded 5' primer with a J-beta primer mix, a second PCR ran for roughly 6 to 12 cycles. TCRdb fed the 5' RACE reads into MiXCR, producing one record per CDR3 protein. This table holds about 1.6 million distinct CDR3 sequences, roughly 32% found once. The source material was blood. V usage is TRBV28 and J usage is TRBJ2-5; D remains unclear. The sequence came from a woman aged 25 to 39 in good health. The CDR3 protein is CASKSQETQYF. DNA for the CDR3: TGTGCCAGCAAAAGCCAAGAGACCCAGTACTTC.